The 20 T cell receptor beta chains below were found in one sample sequenced in a study of T cells after yellow fever vaccination. TCRdb redid the calling of the 5' RACE reads with MiXCR, one entry per CDR3 protein. In the table there are about 400,000 distinct CDR3 sequences, around 6.5% of which are singletons. The sequenced sample was PBMCs, obtained 5 days after the yellow fever booster vaccination. These receptors all come from a man aged 30-40 years who received the YFV17D yellow fever vaccine.

This clonotype was counted between two and nine times. The chain has TRBV18 and TRBJ2-7; D may match TRBD1 or TRBD2 (7 bases each). In germline, CDR1 is KGHSH, CDR2 LQKENI. This CDR3 spans 15 amino acids. The V and J ends lost 2 bases and 2 bases respectively, with 13 bases between them. Here the CDR3 reads CASSPGPGGAYEQYF. The DNA for the CDR3 is TGTGCCAGCTCACCAGGTCCAGGGGGGGCCTACGAGCAGTACTTC.

This clonotype has ten or more counts. Here the CDR3 DNA reads TGTGCCAGCAGCTTGGGAGGGCTAGCGGGAATATTGGAGCAGTTCTTC. This translates into CASSLGGLAGILEQFF. J is TRBJ2-1 and V is TRBV5-5; 9 nucleotides line up with TRBD2. Germline trimming cut 0 bases from V and 10 bases from J; bases unmatched to any gene: 11. Germline CDR1 and CDR2: SGHKS and YYEKEE (reference sequence). This CDR3 contains 16 residues. Filled out from reference TRBV5-5 and TRBJ2-1, the complete variable domain reads DAGVTQSPTHLIKTRGQQVTLRCSPISGHKSVSWYQQVLGQGPQFIFQYYEKEERGRGNFPDRFSARQFPNYSSELNVNALLLGDSALYLCASSLGGLAGILEQFFGPGTRLTVL.

This clonotype was observed a handful of times. This rearrangement joins TRBV7-2 to TRBJ2-5; TRBD2 agrees at 8 bases. With 4 bases clipped from V and 0 bases from J, the junction kept 1 base outside the gene matches. From germline, CDR1 is SGHTA and CDR2 FQGNSA. This CDR3 is built from 14 residues. The CDR3 DNA reads as TGTGCCAGCAGCTATAGCGGGAACCAAGAGACCCAGTACTTC. Translation gives CASSYSGNQETQYF.

This clonotype was picked up many times. The chain has TRBV2 and TRBJ2-7; D is unresolved. Trimming removed 7 bases at V and 6 bases at J, with 13 bases between. CDR3 length: 12 residues. In germline, CDR1 is SNHLY, CDR2 FYNNEI. The CDR3 nucleotides are TGTGCCAGCATAGCTGGGCGCTCCGAGCAGTACTTC. Amino acid sequence: CASIAGRSEQYF.

The chain couples TRBV5-1 to TRBJ2-7; TRBD2 matches 12 bases. CDR1 and CDR2 from the germline V gene are SGHRS and YFSETQ. The CDR3 contains 15 residues. V shed 3 bases and J 3 bases; nucleotides not matched to a gene: 4. The CDR3 protein is CASSSLTSGGYEQYF. CDR3 coding DNA: TGCGCCAGCAGCTCTCTGACTAGCGGGGGCTACGAGCAGTACTTC. The full variable domain, in which reference TRBV5-1 and TRBJ2-7 provide the parts outside the CDR3, is KAGVTQTPRYLIKTRGQQVTLSCSPISGHRSVSWYQQTPGQGLQFLFEYFSETQRNKGNFPGRFSGRQFSNSRSEMNVSTLELGDSALYLCASSSLTSGGYEQYFGPGTRLTVT.

This chain links TRBV20-1 with TRBJ1-2, with no clear D. The V gene lost 6 bases and the J gene lost 2 bases, with 13 bases spanning the gap. CDR1 and CDR2 (germline): DFQATT, SNEGSKA (reference sequence). CDR3 length: 13 amino acids. As DNA, the CDR3 is TGCAGTGCCAGGAGAGGGCAAAACTATGGCTACACCTTC. Protein sequence: CSARRGQNYGYTF.

This clonotype was observed a few times. This rearrangement joins TRBV7-2 to TRBJ1-2; 8 nucleotides line up with TRBD1. This CDR3 contains 14 residues. Germline V lookup: CDR1 SGHTA, CDR2 FQGNSA. With 5 bases clipped from V and 8 bases from J, the junction kept 10 bases outside the gene matches. The CDR3, as DNA: TGTGCCAGCAGCCGGGACAGGTCGGGAGGGGGCTACACCTTC. Translating gives CASSRDRSGGGYTF.

This clonotype has more than one count but fewer than ten. The chain uses TRBV20-1 and TRBJ2-7; TRBD1 matches at 7 bases. The CDR3 length is 15 residues. Trimming took 3 bases from V and 6 from J; bases not matched to a gene: 14. Germline lookup yields CDR1 DFQATT and CDR2 SNEGSKA (reference sequence). In nucleotides, the CDR3 is TGCAGTGCTAGCCCTACTGACAGGGCTTGGGGCGAGCAGTACTTC. It encodes CSASPTDRAWGEQYF.

The chain couples TRBV15 to TRBJ2-7; no definite D call. The ends were cut back, 4 bases at V and 3 bases at J, with 10 bases in the middle. CDR1 and CDR2 from the germline V gene are LNHNV and YYDKDF (reference sequence). The CDR3 totals 13 residues. The CDR3 spells CATSMGVLYEQYF. The DNA for the CDR3 is TGTGCCACCAGCATGGGTGTCCTCTACGAGCAGTACTTC.

For this clonotype: A read error is possible here, since a much larger clone lies one base away. J is TRBJ2-2 and V is TRBV29-1, with 9 bases identical to TRBD1. Germline V gives CDR1 SQVTM, CDR2 ANQGSEA. This CDR3 spans 15 amino acids. The DNA for the CDR3 is TGCAGCGTGGCCCCGGGACAGGGTAACACCGGGAAGCTGTTTTTT. Its translation is CSVAPGQGNTGKLFF.

This clonotype was detected many times. The rearrangement links TRBV7-9 to TRBJ2-1, with D unclear. V gave up 3 bases and J gave up 6 bases, with 12 bases separating them. Germline V CDR1 and CDR2: SEHNR, FQNEAQ (reference sequence). There are 14 residues in the CDR3. In DNA, the CDR3 is TGTGCCAGCAGCTTGATTGGTGGAACCAATGAGCAGTTCTTC. It is translated as CASSLIGGTNEQFF.

The rearrangement joins TRBV6-1 to TRBJ2-3, with D perhaps matching TRBD2 (6 bases). Germline CDR1 and CDR2: MNHNS and SASEGT. V gave up 5 bases and J gave up 4 bases, with 19 bases separating them. This CDR3 is 16 amino acids long. CDR3 amino acids: CASSKGFGGLADTQYF. In DNA, the CDR3 is TGTGCCAGCAGTAAGGGGTTCGGGGGTTTGGCAGATACGCAGTATTTT.

This sequence joins TRBV14 and TRBJ2-2, with D hard to call. Between the trimmed V and J ends, which lost 4 bases and 7 bases, there was a span of 7 bases. CDR1 and CDR2 from the germline V gene are SGHDN and FVKESK. The CDR3 contains 12 residues. The CDR3, as DNA: TGTGCCAGCAGCCTCTGGGGCGGGGAGCTGTTTTTT. Protein sequence: CASSLWGGELFF.

This clonotype has at least ten counts. The CDR3 here is CASSSLAGTDTQYF. The CDR3 coding sequence is TGTGCCAGCAGCTCCCTAGCGGGAACAGATACGCAGTATTTT. The chain carries TRBV7-6 and TRBJ2-3, with 9 bases identical to TRBD2. The CDR3 contains 14 residues. V lost 4 bases to trimming and J lost 3 bases; unmatched junction nucleotides: 2. Germline lookup yields CDR1 SGHVS and CDR2 FNYEAQ. Looking up the rest from reference TRBV7-6 and TRBJ2-3 gives the full variable domain: GAGVSQSPRYKVTKRGQDVALRCDPISGHVSLYWYRQALGQGPEFLTYFNYEAQQDKSGLPNDRFSAERPEGSISTLTIQRTEQRDSAMYRCASSSLAGTDTQYFGPGTRLTVL.

CDR3 loop: CASEIWVGEQYF. CDR3 bases: TGTGCCAGTGAAATCTGGGTCGGCGAGCAGTACTTC. The chain uses TRBV11-2 and TRBJ2-7; D remains unclear. Trimming cost V 9 bases and J 6 bases, with 15 bases left between them. The CDR3 consists of 12 residues. Germline CDR1 reads SGHAT; CDR2 reads FQNNGV.

This clonotype was recorded at least ten times. The chain has TRBV7-2 and TRBJ2-7, with D unclear. The CDR3 runs to 14 residues. Germline V lookup: CDR1 SGHTA, CDR2 FQGNSA. V was cut by 1 base and J by 5 bases, with 12 bases left in between. The CDR3 coding sequence is TGTGCCAGCAGCTTAGGGTCGGGTAATAACGAGCAGTACTTC. Translating it yields CASSLGSGNNEQYF.

This clonotype has at least ten counts. The chain carries TRBV20-1 and TRBJ1-1; TRBD1 aligns across 11 bases. The CDR3 runs to 14 residues. Per the germline V gene, CDR1 is DFQATT and CDR2 is SNEGSKA (reference sequence). In DNA form, the CDR3 reads TGCAGCTTCGGACAGGGGGCCCTCAGTGCTGAAGCTTTCTTT. The encoded protein is CSFGQGALSAEAFF.

This clonotype was seen ten or more times. The genes are TRBV5-1 and TRBJ2-7, with unresolved D. This CDR3 is 13 amino acids long. Trimming took off 1 base at V and 0 bases at J, with 5 bases between the two ends. Looked up from germline, CDR1 is SGHRS and CDR2 is YFSETQ. This CDR3 reads CASSLLSSYEQYF. The CDR3 DNA follows: TGCGCCAGCAGCTTGCTGAGCTCCTACGAGCAGTACTTC.

Only a few counts were recorded for this clonotype. The chain couples TRBV3-1 to TRBJ2-2, with 8 bases aligning to TRBD2. Trimming removed 4 bases from V and 5 bases from J; junction bases left unmatched: 6. This CDR3 has 15 amino acids. CDR1 and CDR2 from the germline V gene are LGHDT and YNNKEL (reference sequence). The CDR3 DNA reads TGTGCCAGCAGCCCCTTCTTAGCGGGGACCGGGGAGCTGTTTTTT. It specifies CASSPFLAGTGELFF.

V gene TRBV29-1 combines with J gene TRBJ1-3, with 7 bases fitting TRBD1. Germline CDR1 is SQVTM and CDR2 is ANQGSEA. V shed 4 bases and J 1 base; nucleotides not matched to a gene: 10. The CDR3 sequence is 16 residues long. The CDR3 nucleotides are TGCAGCGTTGGGGTTGGGACAGCTTCTTCTGGAAACACCATATATTTT. Amino acids: CSVGVGTASSGNTIYF.